A selection of T cell receptor beta chains follows, all from one sample in a study of CD8 T cells in ankylosing spondylitis. TCRdb redid the calling of the 5' RACE reads with MiXCR, one entry per CDR3 protein. In the table there are 350,000 to 550,000 distinct CDR3 sequences, roughly a quarter of which are singletons. Sequences were obtained from blood, either unsorted or a sorted T cell fraction (not recorded which). These receptors came from a male donor with ankylosing spondylitis. CDR3s include the opening cysteine and the closing phenylalanine or tryptophan. The order of the fields is V gene, J gene, clone size, CDR3 length, CDR3 protein. A clone size is listed for some rows: how often the clone was seen (once, few, many), or a class if it is expanded.

>TRBV30|TRBJ2-5|NA|13
CAWKQGAGETQYF
>TRBV10-2|TRBJ2-7|NA|13
CASRPGVIREQYF
>TRBV12-3/TRBV12-4|TRBJ2-1|many|16
CASRPPAVSSYNEQFF
>TRBV5-1|TRBJ1-5|many|15
CASSQDGQGNQPQHF
>TRBV3-1|TRBJ2-2|few|14
CATGLAANTGELFF
>TRBV10-2|TRBJ2-1|few|12
CASSHGQGEQFF
>TRBV11-2|TRBJ1-1|NA|13
CAVEGGRGTEAFF
>TRBV6-1|TRBJ1-1|NA|14
CASSRTTSHAEAFF
>TRBV7-2|TRBJ2-1|few|11
CASSLMYEQFF
>TRBV5-1|TRBJ1-4|NA|12
CASSLGDGALFF
>TRBV4-1|TRBJ1-3|NA|15
CASSQALGSRNTIYF
>TRBV5-6|TRBJ2-1|many|15
CASSDTSGTPTEQFF
>TRBV19|TRBJ2-1|few|14
CASSRGQGAYEQFF
>TRBV7-2|TRBJ2-1|few|15
CASSLGGRTYNEQFF